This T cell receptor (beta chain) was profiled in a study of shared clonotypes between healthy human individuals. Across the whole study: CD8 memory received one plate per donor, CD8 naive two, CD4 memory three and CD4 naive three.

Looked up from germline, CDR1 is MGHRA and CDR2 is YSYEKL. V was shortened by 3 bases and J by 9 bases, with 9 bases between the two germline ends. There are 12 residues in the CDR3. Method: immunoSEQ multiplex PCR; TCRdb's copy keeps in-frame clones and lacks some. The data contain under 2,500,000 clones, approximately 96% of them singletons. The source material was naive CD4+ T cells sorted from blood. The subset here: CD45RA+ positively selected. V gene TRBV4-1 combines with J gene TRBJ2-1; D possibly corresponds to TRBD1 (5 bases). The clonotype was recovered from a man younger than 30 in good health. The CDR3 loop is CASSQPRGEQFF. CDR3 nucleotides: TGCGCCAGCAGCCAGCCTAGGGGTGAGCAGTTCTTC.